This T cell receptor beta chain stems from a study of shared clonotypes between healthy human individuals. Trimming took off 0 bases at V and 0 bases at J, with 8 bases between the two ends. The CDR3 contains 16 residues. The V gene's germline CDR1 is SGHVS and CDR2 FQNEAQ. Profiled with immunoSEQ multiplex PCR; TCRdb holds only in-frame clones, not every one. The table records roughly 500,000 clones, around 78% of them present only once. Extraction of genomic DNA in unsorted samples used about 90 million PBMCs. Study-level results: It was only blood that was sampled, and tissue repertoires likely differ.

With respect to this clone: Its antigen is currently unknown.

Sequencing was carried out using PBMCs. This sequence was found in a woman between 40 and 55 years old in good health. Some clones in this sample may be carry-over from other donors' samples. The chain is built from TRBV7-8 and TRBJ2-2, with no clear D. The CDR3 DNA reads as TGTGCCAGCAGCTTAGCGGCAGCGTCGAACACCGGGGAGCTGTTTTTT. Encoded protein: CASSLAAASNTGELFF.